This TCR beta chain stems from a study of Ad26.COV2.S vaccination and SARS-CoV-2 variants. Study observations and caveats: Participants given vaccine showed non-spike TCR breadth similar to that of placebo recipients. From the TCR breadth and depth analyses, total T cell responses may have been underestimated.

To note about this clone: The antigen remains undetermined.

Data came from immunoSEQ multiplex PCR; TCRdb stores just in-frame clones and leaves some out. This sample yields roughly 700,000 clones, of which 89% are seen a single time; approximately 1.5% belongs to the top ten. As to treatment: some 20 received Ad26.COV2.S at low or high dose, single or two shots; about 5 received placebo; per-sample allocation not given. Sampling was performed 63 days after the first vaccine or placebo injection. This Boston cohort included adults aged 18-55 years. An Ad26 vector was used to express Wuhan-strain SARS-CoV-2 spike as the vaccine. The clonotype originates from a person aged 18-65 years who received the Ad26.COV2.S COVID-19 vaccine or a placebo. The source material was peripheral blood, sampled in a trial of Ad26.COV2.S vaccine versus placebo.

The CDR3, as DNA: TGTGCCTGGAGTGTACGACAGGTCCGGGGGGAGACCCAGTACTTC. Translated: CAWSVRQVRGETQYF. The chain carries TRBV30 and TRBJ2-5; possibly TRBD1 or TRBD2 for D (6 bases each). CDR3 size: 15 residues. V lost 0 bases to trimming and J lost 5 bases, with 16 bases between them. Looked up from germline, CDR1 is GTSNPN and CDR2 is SVGIG (reference sequence).